This T cell receptor beta chain is from a study of T cell responses to AZD1222 COVID-19 vaccine. Study-wide findings and caveats: All repertoire sampling was performed exclusively after the peak T cell response. Clonal diversity was possibly underestimated, and white British individuals and females predominated among donors. An increase in Spike-specific TCR breadth and depth was observed after two AZD1222 doses.

TCRdb keeps only in-frame clones here, not all; method: immunoSEQ multiplex PCR. The sample carries 57,000 or so clones, around 85% recorded once. Of note for this clone: Its antigen remains unknown.

Sequenced material: peripheral blood, taken on day 0 of MenACWY control vaccination. The sequence was collected from an adult in good health.

The CDR3 coding sequence is TGTGCCAGCAGTTTGACTAGCGTAAGCACAGATACGCAGTATTTT. Its translation: CASSLTSVSTDTQYF. V is TRBV6-2 or TRBV6-3 and J is TRBJ2-3, with 8 bases aligning to TRBD2. The CDR3 is made up of 15 amino acids. The V and J ends lost 4 bases and 0 bases, in that order; junction bases with no gene match: 3. In germline, CDR1 is MNHEY, CDR2 SVGEGT.